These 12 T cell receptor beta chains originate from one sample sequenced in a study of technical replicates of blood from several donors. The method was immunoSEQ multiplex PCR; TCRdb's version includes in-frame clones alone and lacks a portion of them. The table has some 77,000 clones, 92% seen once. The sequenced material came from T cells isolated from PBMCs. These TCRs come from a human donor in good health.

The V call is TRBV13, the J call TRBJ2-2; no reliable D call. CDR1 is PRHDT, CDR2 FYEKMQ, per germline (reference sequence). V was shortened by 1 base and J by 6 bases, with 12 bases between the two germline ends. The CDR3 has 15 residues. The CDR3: CASSLELQSAGELFF. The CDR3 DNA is TGTGCCAGCAGCTTAGAGCTGCAATCGGCCGGGGAGCTGTTTTTT.

The CDR3 protein is CASSLAGQYNEKLFF. The CDR3 coding sequence is TGTGCCAGCAGCTTAGCGGGACAGTATAATGAAAAACTGTTTTTT. The chain uses TRBV11-2 and TRBJ1-4; 7 bases fit TRBD1. The CDR3 length is 15 residues. With 1 base clipped from V and 4 bases from J, the junction kept 3 bases outside the gene matches. Germline CDR1 is SGHAT and CDR2 is FQNNGV.

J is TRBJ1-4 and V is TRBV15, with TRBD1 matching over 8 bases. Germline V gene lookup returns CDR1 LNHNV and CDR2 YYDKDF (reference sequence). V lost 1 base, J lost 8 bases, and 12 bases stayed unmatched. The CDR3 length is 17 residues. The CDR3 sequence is CATSRGLLGQATEKLFF. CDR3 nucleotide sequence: TGTGCCACCAGCAGAGGTCTGTTGGGACAGGCGACCGAAAAACTGTTTTTT.

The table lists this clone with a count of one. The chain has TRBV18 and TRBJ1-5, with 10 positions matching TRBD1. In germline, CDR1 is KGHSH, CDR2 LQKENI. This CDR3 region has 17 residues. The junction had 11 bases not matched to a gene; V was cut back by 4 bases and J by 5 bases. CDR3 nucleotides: TGTGCCAGCTCACTATTTGATCCCGGGACAGGGGATCAGCCCCAGCATTTT. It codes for CASSLFDPGTGDQPQHF. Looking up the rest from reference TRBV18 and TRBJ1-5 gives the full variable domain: NAGVMQNPRHLVRRRGQEARLRCSPMKGHSHVYWYRQLPEEGLKFMVYLQKENIIDESGMPKERFSAEFPKEGPSILRIQQVVRGDSAAYFCASSLFDPGTGDQPQHFGDGTRLSIL.

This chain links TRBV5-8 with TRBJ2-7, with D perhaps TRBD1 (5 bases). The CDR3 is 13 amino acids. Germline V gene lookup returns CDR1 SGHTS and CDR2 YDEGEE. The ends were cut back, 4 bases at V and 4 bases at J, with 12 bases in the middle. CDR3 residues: CASSLSGIYEQYF. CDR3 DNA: TGTGCCAGCAGCCTATCAGGGATTTACGAGCAGTACTTC.

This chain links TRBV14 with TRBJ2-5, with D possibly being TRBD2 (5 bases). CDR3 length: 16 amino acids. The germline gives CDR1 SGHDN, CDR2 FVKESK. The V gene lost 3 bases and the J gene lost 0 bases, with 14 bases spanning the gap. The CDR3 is CASSQLQGLYQETQYF. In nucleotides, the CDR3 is TGTGCCAGCAGCCAGTTACAAGGACTGTACCAAGAGACCCAGTACTTC.

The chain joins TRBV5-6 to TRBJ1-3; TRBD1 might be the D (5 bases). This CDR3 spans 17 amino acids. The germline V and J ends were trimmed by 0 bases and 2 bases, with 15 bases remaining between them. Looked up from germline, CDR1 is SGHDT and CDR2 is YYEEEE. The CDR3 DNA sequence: TGTGCCAGCAGCTTGGAAACAGGTCCGGGAGCTGGAAACACCATATATTTT. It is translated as CASSLETGPGAGNTIYF.

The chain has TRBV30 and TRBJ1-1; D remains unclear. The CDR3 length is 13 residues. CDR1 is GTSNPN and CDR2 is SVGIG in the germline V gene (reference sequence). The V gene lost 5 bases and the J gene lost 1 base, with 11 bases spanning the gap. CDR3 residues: CAWARRENTEAFF. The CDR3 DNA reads TGTGCCTGGGCCCGCCGGGAGAACACTGAAGCTTTCTTT.

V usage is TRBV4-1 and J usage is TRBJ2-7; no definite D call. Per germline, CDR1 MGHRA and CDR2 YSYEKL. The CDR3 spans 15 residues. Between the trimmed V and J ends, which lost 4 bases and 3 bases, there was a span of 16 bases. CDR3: CASSPSGLLIYEQYF. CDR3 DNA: TGCGCCAGCAGCCCTTCAGGTCTACTCATCTACGAGCAGTACTTC.

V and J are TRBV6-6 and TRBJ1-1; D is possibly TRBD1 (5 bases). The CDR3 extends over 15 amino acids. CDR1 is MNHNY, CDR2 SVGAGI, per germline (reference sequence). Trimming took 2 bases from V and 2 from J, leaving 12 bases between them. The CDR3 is CASSYRGLLNTEAFF. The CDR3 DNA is TGTGCCAGCAGTTACAGGGGCCTTCTAAACACTGAAGCTTTCTTT.

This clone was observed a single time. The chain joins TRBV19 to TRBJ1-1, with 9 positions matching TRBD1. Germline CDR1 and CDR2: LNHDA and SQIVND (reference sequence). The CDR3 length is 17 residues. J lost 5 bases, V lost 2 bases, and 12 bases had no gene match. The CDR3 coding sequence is TGTGCCAGTAGTATATTAGGGACAGGGAGTTTTGGTACTGAAGCTTTCTTT. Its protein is CASSILGTGSFGTEAFF.

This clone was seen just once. CDR3 sequence reads: CASSLSGTANTEAFF. DNA for the CDR3: TGTGCCAGCAGCTTATCCGGGACAGCGAACACTGAAGCTTTCTTT. This sequence joins TRBV7-9 and TRBJ1-1; 7 bases are a match to TRBD1. This CDR3 is 15 amino acids long. V was pared by 2 bases and J by 1 base, with 4 bases of the junction left unmatched. Germline V gene sequence: CDR1 SEHNR, CDR2 FQNEAQ (reference sequence).